Included here is one TCR beta chain sequence, with context. TCRdb keeps only in-frame clones here, not all; method: immunoSEQ multiplex PCR. Of about 240,000 clones listed, about 86% are singletons. The CDR3 has 14 amino acids. Looked up from germline, CDR1 is LGHDT and CDR2 is YNNKEL (reference sequence). V lost 5 bases and J lost 7, with 17 bases in between. The record originates from a study of blood T cell repertoires in COVID-19. At the level of the study: Acute-phase and convalescent COVID-19 samples originated in the United States, Italy and Spain. T cells, B-cell-depleted T cells, or PBMCs provided the cDNA or gDNA that served as material.

What was sequenced was peripheral blood. This receptor was taken from a woman of 80 years or more with acute or convalescent COVID-19. The chain couples TRBV3-1 (or the pseudogene TRBV3-2) to TRBJ1-2; D may be TRBD1 (6 bases). CDR3 sequence reads: CASSAWDTRGGYTF. CDR3 sequence (DNA): TGTGCCAGCAGCGCCTGGGACACTCGGGGTGGCTACACCTTC.